This TCR beta chain was identified during a study of blood T cell repertoires in COVID-19. The authors' processing: Amplification of reference gene primers was used by the study to estimate nucleated cell counts. TCRdb's copy holds only in-frame clones and misses some; the assay was immunoSEQ multiplex PCR. V and J calls plus clone size are reproduced from that table; the DNA served to infer D and trimming. Here the sample spans about 180,000 clones, less than 90% being singletons. This clonotype was obtained from a man between 65 and 80 years old with active or convalescent COVID-19. The sequencing input was peripheral blood.

The CDR3, as DNA: TGTGCCAGCAGCTCCCGACAAAATTTGGCCCAGCATTTT. Translated, it gives CASSSRQNLAQHF. The gene calls are TRBV7-2 and TRBJ1-5; D is unclear. Germline V gene lookup returns CDR1 SGHTA and CDR2 FQGNSA. The CDR3 has 13 residues. The ends were cut back, 4 bases at V and 11 bases at J, with 15 bases in the middle.